This T cell receptor (beta chain) derives from a study of OX40 agonist ivuxolimab in advanced cancers. Looking at the study overall: Past anti-PD-1, anti-PD-L1 or anti-CTLA-4 therapy was accepted, and 40% had received some.

Clones were sequenced by immunoSEQ multiplex PCR, and TCRdb holds only the in-frame ones, with some missing. The sample has 61,000 or so clones, 70% to 90% seen once; the top ten hold roughly 1.1%. From germline, CDR1 is MNHEY and CDR2 SVGAGI. Trimming removed 6 bases from V and 1 base from J, with 15 bases in between. CDR3 size: 15 residues. Whole-study results and caveats: Normalized T-cell clonal expansion was also low in some nonresponders.

A word on this clone: Its antigen is undetermined.

The chain recombines TRBV6-5 with TRBJ1-1; D gene unclear. Sequenced here: CD4+ or CD8+ T cells sorted from blood, sampled in a trial of the OX40 agonist ivuxolimab. The sequence was obtained from an adult with an advanced solid tumor such as melanoma, head and neck, liver or kidney cancer. The CDR3 DNA reads TGTGCCAGCAGCCTACATCTCCGGGGGAACACTGAAGCTTTCTTT. Its protein product is CASSLHLRGNTEAFF.